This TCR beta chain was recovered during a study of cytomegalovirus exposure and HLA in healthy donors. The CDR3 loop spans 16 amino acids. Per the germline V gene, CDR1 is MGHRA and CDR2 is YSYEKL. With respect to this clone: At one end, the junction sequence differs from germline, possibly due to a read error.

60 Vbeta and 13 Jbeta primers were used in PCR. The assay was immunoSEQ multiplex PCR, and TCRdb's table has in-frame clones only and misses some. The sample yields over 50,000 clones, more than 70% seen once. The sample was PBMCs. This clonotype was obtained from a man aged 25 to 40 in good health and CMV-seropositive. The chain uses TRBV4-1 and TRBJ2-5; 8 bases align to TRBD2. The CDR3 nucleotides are TGTGCCAGCAGCCAAGACGGGACTAGTCGGGGAGAGACCCAGTACTTC. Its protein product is CASSQDGTSRGETQYF.